This TCR beta chain was identified in a study of T-cell memory formation after mild COVID-19. Points from the study as a whole: Shrinking CD4+ clones resided mostly in CM and EM, and CD8+ ones in EMRA. Day 15 to 85 contractors were CD4/CD8 balanced; later expanders leaned CD4+. Some clones that responded were present in memory (sampled pre-infection), which suggests cross-reactive memory joined.

MiXCR, applied by TCRdb to the 5' RACE reads, yields one record per CDR3 protein. This sample has 350,000 to 400,000 distinct CDR3 sequences, with about an eighth found just once. For this clonotype: As yet, its antigen is unknown.

V gave up 5 bases and J gave up 7 bases, with 14 bases separating them. Germline V gene sequence: CDR1 SGHTA, CDR2 FQGNSA. The CDR3 is 13 amino acids. The specimen was PBMCs or a T cell subset sorted from them (not recorded which). The chain links TRBV7-2 to TRBJ2-5; D is unresolved. The receptor's source is a man aged 18 to 30 who had mild COVID-19 (a few samples of this study predate the infection). Cell type and time point are not known. The CDR3 loop is CASSKTRLGTQYF. The CDR3 nucleotides read TGTGCCAGCAGCAAGACTCGGCTCGGGACCCAGTACTTC.